Listed here are 19 T cell receptor beta chains from one sample, sequenced in a study of cytomegalovirus exposure and HLA in healthy donors. 13 Jbeta primers and 60 Vbeta primers were used for the PCR. The assay was immunoSEQ multiplex PCR, and TCRdb's table has in-frame clones only and misses some. The sample lists just over 200,000 clones, about two thirds occurring once. Sample: PBMCs. Every receptor here comes from a middle-aged man in good health and CMV-seropositive.

This clone came up a few times. The V call is TRBV6-5, the J call TRBJ1-2; possible D gene TRBD1, 6 bases. Between the trimmed V and J ends, which lost 0 bases and 5 bases, there was a span of 10 bases. Germline V lookup: CDR1 MNHEY, CDR2 SVGAGI. There are 14 residues in the CDR3. CDR3 amino acids: CASSYSRGGYGYTF. The CDR3 coding sequence is TGTGCCAGCAGTTACTCGAGGGGGGGTTATGGCTACACCTTC.

This clone was observed once. In DNA form, the CDR3 reads TGTGCCAGCAGTCCTACAGGGCCCTATGGCTACACCTTC. As protein: CASSPTGPYGYTF. The chain is built from TRBV2 and TRBJ1-2; D might be TRBD1 (6 bases). The CDR3 is made up of 13 amino acids. Deletions cut 5 bases from V and 4 bases from J, with 11 bases between. Germline V CDR1 and CDR2: SNHLY, FYNNEI.

This clone was seen a few times. The chain joins TRBV5-1 to TRBJ2-2; D gene ambiguous. Deletions cut 4 bases from V and 4 bases from J, with 14 bases between. This CDR3 spans 15 amino acids. CDR1 is SGHRS, CDR2 YFSETQ, per germline. The CDR3 DNA reads as TGCGCCAGCAGCCCTCAGAGGCAGCCCACCGGGGAGCTGTTTTTT. It yields the protein CASSPQRQPTGELFF.

V and J are TRBV4-1 and TRBJ2-2; 11 nucleotides agree with TRBD2. V trimming: 2 bases; J trimming: 6 bases; junction bases outside the gene matches: 5. Germline loops: CDR1 MGHRA, CDR2 YSYEKL. The CDR3 has 16 amino acids. Here the CDR3 reads CASSQFISGGAGELFF. DNA for the CDR3: TGCGCCAGCAGCCAATTCATTAGCGGGGGGGCCGGGGAGCTGTTTTTT.

The chain couples TRBV5-8 to TRBJ2-5; the match to TRBD2 covers 9 bases. Germline CDR1 reads SGHTS; CDR2 reads YDEGEE. This CDR3 has 15 amino acids. V trimming: 4 bases; J trimming: 4 bases; junction bases outside the gene matches: 8. CDR3 in DNA: TGTGCCAGCAGCCCAGACACTAGCGGGCGAGAGACCCAGTACTTC. This sequence encodes CASSPDTSGRETQYF.

CDR3 nucleotides: TGTGCCACCAGCAGAGATCAGCGGTCCGCGGAGACCCAGTACTTC. Amino acid sequence: CATSRDQRSAETQYF. V usage is TRBV15 and J usage is TRBJ2-5, with a possible D match to TRBD2 (5 bases). V was shortened by 0 bases and J by 5 bases, with 13 bases between the two germline ends. The CDR3 has 15 amino acids. Germline CDR1 is LNHNV and CDR2 is YYDKDF (reference sequence).

This rearrangement joins TRBV27 to TRBJ1-2; D is uncertain. Germline CDR1 reads MNHEY; CDR2 reads SMNVEV (reference sequence). This CDR3 has 13 amino acids. Between the trimmed V and J ends, which lost 2 bases and 5 bases, there was a span of 9 bases. CDR3 in amino acids: CASSLDRGYGYTF. CDR3 nucleotide sequence: TGTGCCAGCAGTTTAGATCGAGGATATGGCTACACCTTC.

This chain connects TRBV6-5 to TRBJ1-2, with TRBD1 as a possible D gene (6 bases). Deletions cut 6 bases from V and 4 bases from J, with 15 bases between. Germline CDR1 is MNHEY and CDR2 is SVGAGI. The CDR3 runs to 14 residues. CDR3 DNA: TGTGCCAGCAGCAAAACTGGACAGCTCTATGGCTACACCTTC. It encodes CASSKTGQLYGYTF.

The J gene is TRBJ1-1, the V gene TRBV6-6; no firm D call. V lost 2 bases and J 5 bases, leaving 18 bases between the germline ends. The CDR3 is 16 amino acids. Germline V lookup: CDR1 MNHNY, CDR2 SVGAGI (reference sequence). CDR3 amino acids: CASSYPAPGPGTEAFF. The CDR3 nucleotides are TGTGCCAGCAGTTACCCCGCCCCAGGCCCGGGGACTGAAGCTTTCTTT.

V gene TRBV28 combines with J gene TRBJ2-5; D may be TRBD1 (5 bases). Trimming removed 5 bases at V and 3 bases at J, with 10 bases between. The V gene's germline CDR1 is MDHEN and CDR2 SYDVKM. The CDR3 extends over 13 amino acids. The DNA of the CDR3 is TGTGCCAGCAGTCTGACAGAAGAAGAGACCCAGTACTTC. Its translation is CASSLTEEETQYF. Complete variable domain (other parts from reference TRBV28 and TRBJ2-5): DVKVTQSSRYLVKRTGEKVFLECVQDMDHENMFWYRQDPGLGLRLIYFSYDVKMKEKGDIPEGYSVSREKKERFSLILESASTNQTSMYLCASSLTEEETQYFGPGTRLLVL.

This chain links TRBV6-1 with TRBJ1-1; D perhaps matches TRBD1 (5 bases). With 5 bases removed from V and 11 bases from J, the gap between germline ends came to 21 bases. Germline loops: CDR1 MNHNS, CDR2 SASEGT. This CDR3 spans 14 amino acids. CDR3 residues: CASSPSGLPSSAFF. CDR3 sequence (DNA): TGTGCCAGCAGTCCGTCAGGGTTGCCGAGCAGCGCTTTCTTT.

Comment on this clone: One junction end does not reproduce the germline sequence, and a read error may be involved. The chain carries TRBV28 and TRBJ2-7; 9 bases are shared with TRBD2. The CDR3 spans 14 residues. CDR1 and CDR2 (germline): MDHEN, SYDVKM. CDR3 bases: TGTGCCAGCACTTTACGGCTAGCGGGGTACGAGCAGTACTTC. Protein: CASTLRLAGYEQYF. Full variable domain (remainder filled in from reference TRBV28 and TRBJ2-7): DVKVTQSSRYLVKRTGEKVFLECVQDMDHENMFWYRQDPGLGLRLIYFSYDVKMKEKGDIPEGYSVSREKKERFSLILESASTNQTSMYLCASTLRLAGYEQYFGPGTRLTVT.

The rearrangement uses TRBV7-9 and TRBJ1-1; a weak D match, TRBD1 (5 bases). V was shortened by 6 bases and J by 8 bases, with 22 bases between the two germline ends. The germline gives CDR1 SEHNR, CDR2 FQNEAQ (reference sequence). The CDR3 runs 15 residues. Here the CDR3 reads CASRYQGLKTLEAFF. The CDR3 nucleotides read TGTGCCAGCAGATACCAGGGTCTGAAAACACTCGAAGCTTTCTTT.

This rearrangement joins TRBV2 to TRBJ1-3, with a tentative D call TRBD1 (6 bases). Germline V CDR1 and CDR2: SNHLY, FYNNEI. Trimming removed 6 bases at V and 4 bases at J, with 19 bases between. CDR3 length: 16 amino acids. Written as DNA, the CDR3 is TGTGCCAGCAGACCCGAACAGGGAAGGAGCGGAAACACCATATATTTT. Its protein product is CASRPEQGRSGNTIYF.

This chain uses TRBV6-5 with TRBJ2-7, with TRBD2 identical over 10 bases. From germline, CDR1 is MNHEY and CDR2 SVGAGI. The CDR3 totals 14 residues. The ends lost 6 bases at V and 6 bases at J; junction bases unmatched: 8. CDR3 region: CASRLAGGGLEQYF. The CDR3 DNA follows: TGTGCCAGCAGGTTAGCGGGAGGAGGCCTCGAGCAGTACTTC.

The chain uses TRBV9 and TRBJ2-6, with D possibly TRBD2 on 5 matching bases. With 7 bases removed from V and 4 bases from J, the gap between germline ends came to 6 bases. This CDR3 comprises 12 residues. Looked up from germline, CDR1 is SGDLS and CDR2 is YYNGEE. The chain's CDR3 is CASRGGANVLTF. CDR3 in DNA: TGTGCCAGCCGGGGAGGGGCCAACGTCCTGACTTTC.

The CDR3 loop is CASSLTSTYEQYF. The CDR3 nucleotides read TGTGCCAGCAGCCTAACTAGCACCTACGAGCAGTACTTC. V gene TRBV27 combines with J gene TRBJ2-7, with a weak D call TRBD2 (6 bases). The CDR3 spans 13 residues. Germline lookup yields CDR1 MNHEY and CDR2 SMNVEV (reference sequence). Trimming pared 6 bases from V and 2 bases from J, leaving 11 bases between.

This sequence joins TRBV5-1 and TRBJ2-7, with TRBD1 identical over 12 bases. The CDR3 extends over 15 amino acids. The germline gives CDR1 SGHRS, CDR2 YFSETQ. The ends lost 3 bases at V and 5 bases at J; junction bases unmatched: 6. The chain's CDR3 is CASSYSRDRGHEQYF. The CDR3 region has the DNA TGCGCCAGCAGCTATTCCCGGGACAGGGGGCACGAGCAGTACTTC.

This clone came up a few times. The rearrangement links TRBV7-6 to TRBJ1-3; 7 nucleotides line up with TRBD1. V lost 5 bases and J lost 2; bases outside the gene matches: 9. From germline, CDR1 is SGHVS and CDR2 FNYEAQ. This CDR3 has 16 amino acids. The CDR3 DNA reads TGTGCCAGCAGCATCAATGACAGGGTGGCTGGAAACACCATATATTTT. Protein: CASSINDRVAGNTIYF.